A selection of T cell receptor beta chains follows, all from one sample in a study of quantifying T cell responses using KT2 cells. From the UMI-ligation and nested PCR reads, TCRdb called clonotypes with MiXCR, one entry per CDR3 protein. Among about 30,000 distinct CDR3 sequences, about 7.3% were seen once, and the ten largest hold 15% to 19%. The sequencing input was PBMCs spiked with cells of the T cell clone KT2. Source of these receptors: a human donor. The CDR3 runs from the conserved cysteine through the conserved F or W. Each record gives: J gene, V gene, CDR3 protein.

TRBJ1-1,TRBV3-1,CASSHTLQSEAFF
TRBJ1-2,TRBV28,CATSGGGTYGYTF
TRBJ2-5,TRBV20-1,CSARGLAGVETQYF
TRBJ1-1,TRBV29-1,CSVVAGPGGTEAFF
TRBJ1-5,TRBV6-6,CASTLRGGQSLNQPQHF
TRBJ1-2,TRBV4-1,CASSPRQGTFYGYTF
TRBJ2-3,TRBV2,CASSEESGGLQYF
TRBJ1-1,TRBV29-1,CSVEERKEVLPEAFF
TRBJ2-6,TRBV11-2,CASRVGQLIHSGANVLTF
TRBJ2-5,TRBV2,CASSETQYF
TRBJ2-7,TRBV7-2,CASSIHTGGNYEQYF
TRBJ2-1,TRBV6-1,CASSDRSNEQFF
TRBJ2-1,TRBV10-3,CAISESGLVDYNEQFF
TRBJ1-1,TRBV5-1,CASSLEADTEAFF
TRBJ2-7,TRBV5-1,CASSWGASGSDEQYF
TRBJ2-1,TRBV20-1,CSARSGTSGYNEQFF
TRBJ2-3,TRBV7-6,CASSLEGGVTDTQYF
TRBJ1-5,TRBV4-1,CASSQVEGGNQPQHF
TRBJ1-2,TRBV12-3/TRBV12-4,CASSSGYGYTF
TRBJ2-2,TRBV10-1,CASSDTSTGRLFF
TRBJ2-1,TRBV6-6,CASSYSRELYNEQFF
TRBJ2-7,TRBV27,CASSPRQDRYEQYF